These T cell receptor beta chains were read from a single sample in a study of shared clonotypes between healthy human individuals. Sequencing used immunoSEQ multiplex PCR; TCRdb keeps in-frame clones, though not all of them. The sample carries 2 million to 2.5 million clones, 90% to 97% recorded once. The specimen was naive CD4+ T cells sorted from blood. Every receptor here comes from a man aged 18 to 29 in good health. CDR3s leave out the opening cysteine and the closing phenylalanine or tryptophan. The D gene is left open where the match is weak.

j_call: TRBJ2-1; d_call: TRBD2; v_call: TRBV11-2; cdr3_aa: ASSPAGTSGYNEQF
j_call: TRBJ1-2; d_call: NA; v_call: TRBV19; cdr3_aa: ASSHGLGAGERDGT
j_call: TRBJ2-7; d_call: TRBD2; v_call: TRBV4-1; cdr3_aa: ASSHATSGRSYEQY
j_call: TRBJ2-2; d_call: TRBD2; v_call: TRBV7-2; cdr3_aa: ASSVLAGEITGELF
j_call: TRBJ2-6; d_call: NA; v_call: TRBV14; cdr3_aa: ASSKGVRNSGANVLT
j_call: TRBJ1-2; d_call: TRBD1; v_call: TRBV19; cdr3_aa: ASSPTPGTVGYGYT
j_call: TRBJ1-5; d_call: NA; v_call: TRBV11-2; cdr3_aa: ASSSDWNQPQH
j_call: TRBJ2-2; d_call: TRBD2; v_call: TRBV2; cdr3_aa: ASSEARSGGARGTGELF
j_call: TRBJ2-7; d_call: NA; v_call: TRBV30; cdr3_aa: AFGLTYEQY
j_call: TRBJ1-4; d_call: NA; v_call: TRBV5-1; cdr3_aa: ASSFTLQGSNEKLF
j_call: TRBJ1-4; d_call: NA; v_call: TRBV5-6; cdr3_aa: ASSLRGALGEKLF
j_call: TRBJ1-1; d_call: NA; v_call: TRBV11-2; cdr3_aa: ASSLGKGTEAF
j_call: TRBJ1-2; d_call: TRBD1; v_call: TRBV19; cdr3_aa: ASSRGAAPSYGYT
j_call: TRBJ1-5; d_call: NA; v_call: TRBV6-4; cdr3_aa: ASSTTGGGQPQH
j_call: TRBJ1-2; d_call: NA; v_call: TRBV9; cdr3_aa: ASSVDDSFYGYT
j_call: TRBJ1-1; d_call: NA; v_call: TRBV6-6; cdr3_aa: ASKGGPNTEAF
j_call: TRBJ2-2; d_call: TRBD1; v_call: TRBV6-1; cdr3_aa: ASSRDRLNTGELF
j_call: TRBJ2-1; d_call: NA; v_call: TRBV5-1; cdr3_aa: ASSTGLWQNNEQF
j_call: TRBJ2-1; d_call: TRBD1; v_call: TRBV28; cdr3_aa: AIAGTDNNEQF
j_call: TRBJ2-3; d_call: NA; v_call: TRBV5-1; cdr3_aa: ASSVSPTDTQY
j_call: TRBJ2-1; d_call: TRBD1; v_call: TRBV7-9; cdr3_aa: ASSLFPQGVDEQF
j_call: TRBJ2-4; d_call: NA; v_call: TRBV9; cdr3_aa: ASSVGPDGITIAKNIQY